This T cell receptor (beta chain) was identified in a study of shared clonotypes between healthy human individuals. Whole-study findings and limits: Generally, naive subsets (rather than memory subsets) showed larger estimated richness.

The CDR3 length is 13 residues. Trimming took 3 bases from V and 4 from J, leaving 7 bases between them. Germline V gene sequence: CDR1 SNHLY, CDR2 FYNNEI. About this clone itself: The antigen is not known.

The assay was immunoSEQ multiplex PCR, and TCRdb's table has in-frame clones only and misses some. This sample has about 1.1 million clones; about 80% occur once, and the top ten carry over 0.8%. This TCR derives from a man younger than 30 in good health. Some clones in this sample may be carry-over from other donors' samples. The specimen was memory CD4+ T cells from PBMCs. Subset of the sample: CD45RA-negative fraction. The gene calls are TRBV2 and TRBJ2-1; no clear D gene. The CDR3 loop reads CASSEGWYNEQFF. For the CDR3, the DNA is TGTGCCAGCAGTGAGGGATGGTACAATGAGCAGTTCTTC.